The source of this TCR beta chain is a study of identical twins (dated by TCRdb to about 2016). For context, the study as a whole: TCR alpha and beta repertoires from monozygotic twins, unrelated adults of various ages and cord blood were deep-sequenced to test whether fetal clonotypes persist. To rule out contamination, replicate twin experiments were performed at different times with different library preparation protocols.

All donors were healthy Caucasians. The twin cohort consisted of three pairs of female monozygotic twins, all aged roughly 18 to 29 years. Positive isolation kits from Invitrogen were used to isolate CD4+ and CD8+ T cell populations. Libraries were constructed by 5' RACE. Sequencing used an Illumina HiSeq 2000. Template switching introduced a universal primer binding site; the final cDNA contained a unique molecular identifier, enabling accurate counting of TCR cDNA molecules. Specific primers in the conserved constant-segment region were used to synthesize first-strand cDNA for TCR alpha and beta chains. To control for contamination, each cDNA library was double barcoded with a SMART-Mk sample barcode plus Illumina barcodes. TruSeq adapter sequences and Illumina sample barcodes were added in two successive PCR steps. Sequencing of the TCR alpha and beta cDNA libraries was done on the Illumina HiSeq platform using custom primers. On the study's bioinformatics: MiGEC processed the raw reads to extract unique molecular identifiers, while MiXCR was used to determine the CDR3 positions. For each individual, recombination models were inferred using an EM algorithm with the repgenHMM and IGoR tools. The tcR package in R was used for shared clonotype analysis, with sharing normalized by the product of cloneset sizes. To study raw recombination free of thymic and clonal selection effects, out-of-frame nonproductive sequences were analyzed. TCRdb reprocessed the public reads (quality trimming at Q25 with fastp, clone calling with MiXCR) and kept in-frame beta chains. Each CDR3 protein appears once, grouped with its most common genes and DNA. The V and J calls shown here were made by TCRdb, not taken from the authors' results. Across this sample there are approximately 230,000 distinct CDR3 sequences, with 6.5% to 8% seen only once. The ten most abundant clones make up less than 15% of the sample.

This clonotype was observed at least ten times. What this receptor recognizes is not known. Base qualities are missing; no much larger clone stands one base away. The paper as a whole reports these results and caveats: Compared with coincidental sharing between unrelated individuals, out-of-frame TCR alpha sequences shared between twins had an excess of sequences with low generation probability. Abundant cord blood beta clonotypes had fewer insertions, young adult naive repertoires showed a similar but weaker trend, and memory repertoires showed no such trend. Conclusions relied on cross-sectional statistical analysis, since the same donors could not be followed over many years. Excess twin sharing in beta out-of-frame sequences was weaker because fewer shared sequences lowered the signal-to-noise ratio. Recombination models systematically underestimated out-of-frame TCR alpha sharing in monozygotic twins but agreed with sharing between unrelated individuals. Invariant T cells such as MAIT and iNKT could partly confound zero-insertion analyses, although diverse VJ usage argued against such confounding for most clonotypes.

The germline ends are 12 bases apart after V is trimmed by 3 bases and J by 0 bases. CDR1 and CDR2 (ENHRY, SYGVKD) derive from the germline V gene. The CDR3, from cysteine to phenylalanine, totals 16 residues. Of the read, only the CDR3 DNA is kept; its 48 bases are in frame from base 1. These same records also appear under a second study, on T cells expressing NK-cell markers. According to the second study: In sorted CD3+CD56+NKG2C+, CD3+CD56+NKG2C- and CD3+CD56-NKG2C+ T-cell subsets from several donors, TCR beta-chain repertoires were profiled. Among the eight sequenced donors, only one was HCMV-seronegative, while the other seven were HCMV-seropositive. To restrict sorting to alphabetaTCR-expressing T cells, an anti-gammadeltaTCR antibody was added in several experiments. For about 6 donors, the dominant CD3+CD56+NKG2C+ clonotypes were among the top 10 CD8+ clonotypes and accounted for 1.0-7.0% of CD8+ T cells. Those dominant clonotypes were again the most abundant among CD3+CD56-NKG2C+ cells in a few donors, at roughly 28.3-65%. Whether the expanded NKG2C-expressing T cell clones were specific for HCMV antigens was left unclear. All eight donors whose samples were sequenced were randomly selected healthy volunteers, three of them men and five women. HCMV serostatus was determined by detecting HCMV-specific IgG in serum with a commercial ELISA kit. Reads were demultiplexed and grouped by UMI with MIGEC, and clonotypes were assembled and quantified with MiTCR. To exclude erroneous sequences, any TCR cDNA sequence not supported by at least two reads was discarded. The tcR package was used for downstream repertoire analysis, and clonotypes were matched between fractions using CDR3 nucleotide sequence together with V segment. Antigen specificity was annotated against VDJdb with VDJmatch, allowing one amino acid substitution in CDR3.

This receptor was obtained from a woman younger than 35 in good health. The V and J genes are TRBV10-3 and TRBJ1-3, and the D gene may be TRBD1, 5 bases matching. Sequenced material: CD8+ T cells sorted from blood. Read as DNA, the sequence is TGTGCCATCAGTGACCCGGACATGAGCTCTGGAAACACCATATATTTT. Its amino acids are CAISDPDMSSGNTIYF.